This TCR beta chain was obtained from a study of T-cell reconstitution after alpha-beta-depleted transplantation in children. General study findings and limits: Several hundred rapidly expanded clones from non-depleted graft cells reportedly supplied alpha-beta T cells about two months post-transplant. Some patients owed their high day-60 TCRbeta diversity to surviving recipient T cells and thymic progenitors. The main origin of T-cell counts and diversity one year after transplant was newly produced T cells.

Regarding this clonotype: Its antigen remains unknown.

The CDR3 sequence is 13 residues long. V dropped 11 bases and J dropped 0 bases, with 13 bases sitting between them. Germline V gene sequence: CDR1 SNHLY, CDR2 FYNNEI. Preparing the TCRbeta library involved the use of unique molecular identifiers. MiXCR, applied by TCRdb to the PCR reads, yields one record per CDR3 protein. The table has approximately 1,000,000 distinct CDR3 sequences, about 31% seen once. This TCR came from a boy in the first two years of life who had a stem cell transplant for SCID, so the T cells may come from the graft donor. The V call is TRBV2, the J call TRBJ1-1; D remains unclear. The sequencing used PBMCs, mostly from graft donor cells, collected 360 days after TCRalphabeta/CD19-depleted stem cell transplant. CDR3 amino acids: CASRGRLNTEAFF. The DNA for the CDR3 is TGTGCCTCACGCGGGAGACTGAACACTGAAGCTTTCTTT.